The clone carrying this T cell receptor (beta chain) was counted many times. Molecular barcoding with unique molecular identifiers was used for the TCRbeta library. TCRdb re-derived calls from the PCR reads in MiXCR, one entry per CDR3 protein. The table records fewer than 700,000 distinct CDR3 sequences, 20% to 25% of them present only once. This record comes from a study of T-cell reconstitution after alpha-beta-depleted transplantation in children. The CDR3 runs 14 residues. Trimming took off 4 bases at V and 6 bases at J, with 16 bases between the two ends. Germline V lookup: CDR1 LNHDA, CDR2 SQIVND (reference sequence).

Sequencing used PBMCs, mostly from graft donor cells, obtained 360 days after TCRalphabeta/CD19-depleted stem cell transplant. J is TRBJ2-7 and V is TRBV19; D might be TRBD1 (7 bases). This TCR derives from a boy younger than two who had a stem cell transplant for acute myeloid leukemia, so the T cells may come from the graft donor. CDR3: CASSKDREEGEQYF. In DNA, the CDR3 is TGTGCCAGTAGTAAAGACAGGGAGGAAGGCGAGCAGTACTTC.